Each of the 13 T cell receptor beta chains below was sequenced from the same sample in a study of graft-versus-host responses after intestinal transplantation. These TCRs are of unknown antigen specificity. Assay used: immunoSEQ multiplex PCR; TCRdb lists only in-frame clones, some missing. The table records some 130,000 clones, roughly 95% of them present only once. This material consisted of unstimulated CD8+ T cells sorted from spleen or lymph node cells, taken before intestinal transplant. All receptors come from a human donor who received an intestinal transplant.

The chain joins TRBV5-6 to TRBJ2-3; no firm D call. The germline CDR1 and CDR2 sequences are SGHDT and YYEEEE. The CDR3 totals 11 residues. V lost 2 bases to trimming and J lost 5 bases, with 3 bases between them. In nucleotides, the CDR3 is TGTGCCAGCAGCTTTATAGATACGCAGTATTTT. Translated, it gives CASSFIDTQYF. The full variable domain, completed using reference TRBV5-6 and TRBJ2-3, is DAGVTQSPTHLIKTRGQQVTLRCSPKSGHDTVSWYQQALGQGPQFIFQYYEEEERQRGNFPDRFSGHQFPNYSSELNVNALLLGDSALYLCASSFIDTQYFGPGTRLTVL.

In its sample, this clone was seen once. The chain couples TRBV4-1 to TRBJ1-1, with no clear D. Germline assignment: CDR1 MGHRA and CDR2 YSYEKL. V was trimmed by 4 bases and J by 8 bases, leaving 20 bases between them. The CDR3 contains 15 residues. The CDR3 DNA reads TGCGCCAGCAGCCCCCCCCGGGAACTACGTATAGAAGCTTTCTTT. It translates to CASSPPRELRIEAFF.

About this clone itself: Other DNA sequences within the sample encode an identical CDR3. The chain is built from TRBV9 and TRBJ1-1; D call uncertain. Trimming removed 0 bases at V and 5 bases at J, with 8 bases between. The CDR3 is 13 residues long. Germline lookup yields CDR1 SGDLS and CDR2 YYNGEE. The chain's CDR3 is CASSVGGRTEAFF. Here the CDR3 DNA reads TGTGCCAGCAGCGTAGGAGGGAGGACTGAAGCTTTCTTT.

This clone was recorded once. The chain links TRBV10-1 to TRBJ1-1; D call uncertain. Looked up from germline, CDR1 is WNHNN and CDR2 is SYGVQD (reference sequence). The CDR3 is 16 amino acids. Trimming removed 0 bases from V and 2 bases from J, with 13 bases in between. This chain's CDR3 is CASSESKKFGNTEAFF. DNA of the CDR3: TGCGCCAGCAGTGAGTCTAAAAAGTTCGGAAACACTGAAGCTTTCTTT.

The chain couples TRBV9 to TRBJ2-1; 8 bases are shared with TRBD2. J was trimmed by 3 bases and V by 0 bases; bases with no gene match: 5. The CDR3 contains 16 residues. Germline CDR1 is SGDLS and CDR2 is YYNGEE. CDR3 sequence: CASSVEGGRHYNEQFF. The CDR3 nucleotides read TGTGCCAGCAGCGTAGAAGGCGGGAGGCACTACAATGAGCAGTTCTTC.

The chain couples TRBV28 to TRBJ2-7, with 8 bases aligning to TRBD2. V was clipped by 2 bases and J by 3 bases; unmatched bases: 3. CDR1 and CDR2 (germline): MDHEN, SYDVKM. The CDR3 contains 14 residues. CDR3 sequence (DNA): TGTGCCAGCAGTTTACGTCGGGGGGGCTACGAGCAGTACTTC. Its protein is CASSLRRGGYEQYF.

V is TRBV7-7 and J is TRBJ2-7; D might be TRBD1 (6 bases). The V end was cut by 1 base, the J end by 2 bases, with 12 bases between. This CDR3 spans 15 amino acids. The germline V gene encodes CDR1 SSHAT and CDR2 FNYEAQ (reference sequence). The CDR3 DNA sequence: TGTGCCAGCAGCTTAGGTACAGGGTCCGCCTACGAGCAGTACTTC. It is translated as CASSLGTGSAYEQYF.

On this clone itself: At the DNA level, this CDR3 is encoded by other sequences in the same sample as well. The chain recombines TRBV2 with TRBJ2-4, with D possibly being TRBD1 or TRBD2 (6 bases each). From germline, CDR1 is SNHLY and CDR2 FYNNEI. The CDR3 is 15 amino acids. Trimming pared 4 bases from V and 2 bases from J, leaving 12 bases between. The CDR3 loop reads CASSGQGTSKNIQYF. The CDR3 coding sequence is TGTGCCAGCAGTGGTCAGGGGACTTCCAAAAACATTCAGTACTTC.

The chain joins TRBV19 to TRBJ2-3; D possibly uses TRBD1 or TRBD2 (6 bases each). This CDR3 is 15 amino acids long. V was trimmed by 7 bases and J by 4 bases, leaving 18 bases between them. CDR1 is LNHDA and CDR2 is SQIVND in the germline V gene (reference sequence). CDR3: CASNARGGSADTQYF. As DNA, the CDR3 is TGTGCCAGTAATGCCAGGGGAGGTAGTGCAGATACGCAGTATTTT.

The chain links TRBV15 to TRBJ2-3; no clear D. The ends were cut back, 4 bases at V and 0 bases at J, with 11 bases in the middle. This CDR3 is built from 15 residues. CDR1 is LNHNV and CDR2 is YYDKDF in the germline V gene (reference sequence). The DNA of the CDR3 is TGTGCCACCAGCAATCAGCAGACTAGCACAGATACGCAGTATTTT. Amino acids: CATSNQQTSTDTQYF.

Worth noting for this clone: The sample contains more than one DNA sequence encoding this CDR3. This sequence joins TRBV28 and TRBJ2-6, with 10 bases that match TRBD1. This CDR3 is built from 20 residues. The V segment lost 6 bases and the J segment 2 bases; nucleotides outside the gene matches: 16. Looked up from germline, CDR1 is MDHEN and CDR2 is SYDVKM. The CDR3 DNA is TGTGCCAGCAGCTTTATTCTGTGGGGACAGGGGACGCCTGGGGCCAACGTCCTGACTTTC. Amino acids: CASSFILWGQGTPGANVLTF.

CDR3 coding DNA: TGTGCCAGCAGCGACCAACAGGGGGCCGGGGAGCTGTTTTTT. It yields the protein CASSDQQGAGELFF. The chain employs TRBV9 and TRBJ2-2; 8 nucleotides line up with TRBD1. There are 14 residues in the CDR3. After removal of 3 bases from V and 6 bases from J, the junction contained 4 bases not matched to a gene. Germline values: CDR1 SGDLS, CDR2 YYNGEE.

This chain uses TRBV7-3 with TRBJ2-3, with 7 bases identical to TRBD2. The CDR3 is made up of 14 amino acids. Trimming removed 3 bases from V and 4 bases from J; junction bases left unmatched: 4. Germline V lookup: CDR1 SGHTA, CDR2 FQGTGA. CDR3 protein: CASSFRLAPDTQYF. In DNA, the CDR3 is TGTGCCAGCAGCTTCCGACTAGCCCCAGATACGCAGTATTTT.